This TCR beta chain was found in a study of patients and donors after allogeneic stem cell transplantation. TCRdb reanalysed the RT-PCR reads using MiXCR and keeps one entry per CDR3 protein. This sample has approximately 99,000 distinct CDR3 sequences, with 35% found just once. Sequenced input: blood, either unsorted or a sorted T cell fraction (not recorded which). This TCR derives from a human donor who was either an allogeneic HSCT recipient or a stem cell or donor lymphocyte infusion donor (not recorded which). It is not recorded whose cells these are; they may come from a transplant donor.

The CDR3 DNA is TGCAGCGTTGTGGATGATCGGGAGGCCGAGCAGTACTTC. This gives the protein CSVVDDREAEQYF. The genes are TRBV29-1 and TRBJ2-7, with 7 bases fitting TRBD2. The junction had 9 bases not matched to a gene; V was cut back by 4 bases and J by 6 bases. CDR1 and CDR2 from the germline V gene are SQVTM and ANQGSEA. This CDR3 has 13 residues.